The 14 T cell receptor beta chains below all came from one sample that was sequenced in a study of T cell responses to AZD1222 COVID-19 vaccine. This table comes from immunoSEQ multiplex PCR, and its TCRdb copy is limited to in-frame clones, with some not included. Counted here are roughly 170,000 clones, roughly 87% occurring once; the ten biggest clones make up 2.6%. Sample: peripheral blood, taken on day 0 of AZD1222 vaccination. These receptors were collected from an adult in good health.

The CDR3 spells CASSPRGPGQGTSYNEQFF. The CDR3, as DNA: TGCGCCAGCAGCCCACGAGGACCGGGACAGGGGACCTCTTACAATGAGCAGTTCTTC. The V call is TRBV5-1, the J call TRBJ2-1; the match to TRBD1 covers 10 bases. CDR1 SGHRS and CDR2 YFSETQ come from the germline V gene. The trim removed 4 bases at V and 4 bases at J, leaving 17 bases unmatched. This CDR3 has 19 amino acids. Drawing the rest from reference TRBV5-1 and TRBJ2-1, the complete variable domain is KAGVTQTPRYLIKTRGQQVTLSCSPISGHRSVSWYQQTPGQGLQFLFEYFSETQRNKGNFPGRFSGRQFSNSRSEMNVSTLELGDSALYLCASSPRGPGQGTSYNEQFFGPGTRLTVL.

DNA of the CDR3: TGTGCCAGCAGCCTATCCCGCCAAGAGACCCAGTACTTC. The encoded protein is CASSLSRQETQYF. V gene TRBV11-1 combines with J gene TRBJ2-5; D is uncertain. The CDR3 sequence is 13 residues long. CDR1 and CDR2 from the germline V gene are SGHAT and FQDESV (reference sequence). With 5 bases removed from V and 1 base from J, the gap between germline ends came to 8 bases.

V gene TRBV7-9 combines with J gene TRBJ1-6; a weak D match, TRBD1 (5 bases). V lost 1 base to trimming and J lost 8 bases, with 12 bases between them. This CDR3 region has 15 residues. Germline lookup yields CDR1 SEHNR and CDR2 FQNEAQ (reference sequence). CDR3 region: CASSLGSGGDSPLHF. In DNA form, the CDR3 reads TGTGCCAGCAGCTTAGGTTCCGGGGGTGATTCACCCCTCCACTTT.

V usage is TRBV20-1 and J usage is TRBJ1-2, with D unclear. The V gene's germline CDR1 is DFQATT and CDR2 SNEGSKA (reference sequence). The CDR3 is 11 residues long. V dropped 7 bases and J dropped 5 bases, with 11 bases sitting between them. Written as DNA, the CDR3 is TGCAGTGTGACGGGAAAGTATGGCTACACCTTC. It is translated as CSVTGKYGYTF.

The chain has TRBV18 and TRBJ2-1, with 7 bases identical to TRBD2. There are 17 residues in the CDR3. The germline CDR1 and CDR2 sequences are KGHSH and LQKENI. V lost 3 bases to trimming and J lost 6 bases; unmatched junction nucleotides: 14. CDR3 DNA: TGTGCCAGCTCACCTCAACAGATCGGCAGGGAGGGCAATGAGCAGTTCTTC. It codes for CASSPQQIGREGNEQFF.

V gene TRBV6-5 combines with J gene TRBJ2-7; TRBD2 might be the D (6 bases). The CDR3 is 15 amino acids. V was trimmed by 4 bases and J by 0 bases, leaving 13 bases between them. CDR1 is MNHEY and CDR2 is SVGAGI in the germline V gene. The CDR3 sequence: CASSSRGGDSYEQYF. The DNA of the CDR3 is TGTGCCAGCAGTTCACGTGGCGGGGACTCCTACGAGCAGTACTTC.

V is TRBV5-1 and J is TRBJ2-3; TRBD2 matches at 8 bases. This CDR3 comprises 15 residues. Germline values: CDR1 SGHRS, CDR2 YFSETQ. The ends lost 7 bases at V and 0 bases at J; junction bases unmatched: 7. CDR3 amino acids: CASGLLAGSTDTQYF. Written as DNA, the CDR3 is TGCGCCAGCGGCCTATTAGCGGGGAGCACAGATACGCAGTATTTT.

The chain has TRBV30 and TRBJ2-6, with D uncertain. The CDR3 sequence is 14 residues long. Per the germline V gene, CDR1 is GTSNPN and CDR2 is SVGIG (reference sequence). V was pared by 4 bases and J by 4 bases, with 11 bases between. The CDR3 DNA reads as TGTGCCTGGAATTCATCCCCCGGGGCCAACGTCCTGACTTTC. It translates to CAWNSSPGANVLTF. Combining the CDR3 with reference TRBV30 and TRBJ2-6 gives the whole variable domain SQTIHQWPATLVQPVGSPLSLECTVEGTSNPNLYWYRQAAGRGLQLLFYSVGIGQISSEVPQNLSASRPQDRQFILSSKKLLLSDSGFYLCAWNSSPGANVLTFGAGSRLTVL.

The chain is built from TRBV2 and TRBJ1-1; a possible D gene is TRBD1 (6 bases). The CDR3 runs to 12 residues. With 9 bases removed from V and 5 bases from J, the gap between germline ends came to 13 bases. CDR1 SNHLY and CDR2 FYNNEI come from the germline V gene. The CDR3 DNA follows: TGTGCCAGGCGGGGGGCTTTAACTGAAGCTTTCTTT. Amino acid sequence: CARRGALTEAFF.

V gene TRBV6-6 combines with J gene TRBJ1-1; D is undetermined. This CDR3 has 15 residues. CDR1 and CDR2 (germline): MNHNY, SVGAGI (reference sequence). Trimming shortened V by 2 bases and J by 1 base, and 11 bases separated the two germline ends. The DNA for the CDR3 is TGTGCCAGCAGTTACCCCCACTCCTCGAACACTGAAGCTTTCTTT. Protein sequence: CASSYPHSSNTEAFF.

J is TRBJ2-7 and V is TRBV19; D is undetermined. The germline V and J ends were trimmed by 4 bases and 4 bases, with 11 bases remaining between them. This CDR3 contains 13 residues. The V gene's germline CDR1 is LNHDA and CDR2 SQIVND (reference sequence). The CDR3 nucleotides are TGTGCCAGTAGTAATATTAACCGTTACGAGCAGTACTTC. Amino acids: CASSNINRYEQYF.

The J gene is TRBJ2-4, the V gene TRBV30; 12 bases align to TRBD1. CDR3 length: 21 residues. Germline loops: CDR1 GTSNPN, CDR2 SVGIG (reference sequence). Trimming at V came to 1 base and at J to 0 bases, leaving 16 bases not matched to a gene. In nucleotides, the CDR3 is TGTGCCTGGAGTGGGGGACAGGGGGCAACTAGCGGATCTCTAGCCAAAAACATTCAGTACTTC. Amino acids: CAWSGGQGATSGSLAKNIQYF.

The chain links TRBV7-3 to TRBJ2-1, with D perhaps TRBD1 (6 bases). Germline V lookup: CDR1 SGHTA, CDR2 FQGTGA. V gave up 5 bases and J gave up 10 bases, with 9 bases separating them. The CDR3 consists of 11 residues. Here the CDR3 reads CASSLGGEQFF. The CDR3 coding sequence is TGTGCCAGCAGCCTAGGGGGAGAGCAGTTCTTC.

The CDR3 reads CASSRDTGLANSPLHF. CDR3 sequence (DNA): TGTGCCAGCTCTAGGGACACTGGCTTGGCGAATTCACCCCTCCACTTT. The chain carries TRBV18 and TRBJ1-6; maybe TRBD1 (6 bases). Germline V lookup: CDR1 KGHSH, CDR2 LQKENI. Trimming removed 6 bases from V and 7 bases from J, with 19 bases in between. The CDR3 spans 16 residues.